This T cell receptor (beta chain) emerged from a study of T cell changes during pregnancy in multiple sclerosis. Assay used: immunoSEQ multiplex PCR; TCRdb lists only in-frame clones, some missing. The data show just under 65,000 clones, over 95% seen once. The material sequenced was CD8+ T cells from peripheral blood mononuclear cells, taken after pregnancy. This clonotype was obtained from a female donor with multiple sclerosis, enrolled in a pregnancy study.

CDR3 residues: CASSGGQGIYGYTF. The DNA of the CDR3 is TGTGCCAGCAGTGGGGGACAGGGTATCTATGGCTACACCTTC. The rearrangement joins TRBV2 to TRBJ1-2; TRBD1 matches 9 bases. This CDR3 has 14 amino acids. V gave up 4 bases and J gave up 4 bases; unmatched junction bases: 4. The V gene's germline CDR1 is SNHLY and CDR2 FYNNEI.